The 19 T cell receptor beta chains presented below share a single source sample, sequenced in a study of blood T cells in healthy people across ages. Primed by a sample-barcoded 5' primer and a J-beta primer mix, a second PCR proceeded for 7 to 11 cycles. One entry per CDR3 protein results from TCRdb running MiXCR on the 5' RACE reads. Of hundreds of thousands of distinct CDR3 sequences listed, about 53% are singletons. Material: blood. Receptors were obtained from a man between 60 and 75 years old in good health.

This clonotype was counted once. The chain combines TRBV10-1 with TRBJ2-7; D is unresolved. V lost 3 bases and J lost 0, with 12 bases in between. Germline values: CDR1 WNHNN, CDR2 SYGVQD (reference sequence). The CDR3 runs to 15 residues. The CDR3 spells CASSDVPESSYEQYF. The CDR3 DNA reads TGCGCCAGCAGTGATGTACCCGAGAGCTCCTACGAGCAGTACTTC.

This chain joins TRBV6-5 and TRBJ2-5; 7 bases are shared with TRBD1. The end of the DNA fits TRBJ2-7 better, so the J call may be wrong. The CDR3 contains 15 residues. Germline loops: CDR1 MNHEY, CDR2 SVGAGI. The CDR3 loop reads CASSGTVTGIYEQYF. The CDR3 DNA reads as TGTGCCAGCAGTGGCACGGTGACAGGGATCTACGAGCAGTACTTC.

The chain couples TRBV20-1 to TRBJ2-3; 9 bases align to TRBD1. The ends lost 0 bases at V and 5 bases at J; junction bases unmatched: 6. This CDR3 region has 15 residues. Germline V gives CDR1 DFQATT, CDR2 SNEGSKA (reference sequence). The CDR3 is CSARDPGQGQDTQYF. CDR3 nucleotide sequence: TGCAGTGCTAGAGACCCGGGACAGGGTCAAGATACGCAGTATTTT.

CDR3 sequence (DNA): TGCGCCAGCAGCTTGGCTCCCAACGGGCCGTACAATGAGCAGTTCTTC. It encodes CASSLAPNGPYNEQFF. The chain has TRBV5-1 and TRBJ2-1; D is uncertain. V was cut by 0 bases and J by 4 bases, with 14 bases left in between. The CDR3 has 16 residues. Germline loops: CDR1 SGHRS, CDR2 YFSETQ.

This clonotype was recorded a few times. This chain joins TRBV2 and TRBJ1-2; 9 bases map to TRBD1. Unmatched junction bases numbered 5, after V lost 7 bases and J lost 8 bases. Germline loops: CDR1 SNHLY, CDR2 FYNNEI. CDR3 size: 12 residues. As DNA, the CDR3 is TGTGCCAGCAAGACAGGGGGTGGAGGCTACACCTTC. Its translation is CASKTGGGGYTF.

This clonotype was seen once. V is TRBV20-1 and J is TRBJ2-7; possibly TRBD2 for D (5 bases). CDR1 DFQATT and CDR2 SNEGSKA come from the germline V gene (reference sequence). V lost 3 bases and J 0 bases, leaving 15 bases between the germline ends. CDR3 length: 15 residues. CDR3 DNA sequence: TGCAGTGCTAGCCCTGGAGGCGGTAGCTCCTACGAGCAGTACTTC. This sequence encodes CSASPGGGSSYEQYF.

This clonotype was observed a handful of times. The chain joins TRBV6-2 or TRBV6-3 to TRBJ2-3; maybe TRBD1 (6 bases). Trimming shortened V by 7 bases and J by 3 bases, and 11 bases separated the two germline ends. Germline CDR1 and CDR2: MNHEY and SVGEGT. This CDR3 has 13 amino acids. Here the CDR3 DNA reads TGTGCCAGCACCGGCAGGGGAACAGATACGCAGTATTTT. Its translation: CASTGRGTDTQYF.

This clonotype was detected only a few times. V usage is TRBV4-2 and J usage is TRBJ1-2; weak D call: TRBD1 (6 bases). V was clipped by 2 bases and J by 6 bases, with 13 bases between them. CDR1 and CDR2 (germline): LGHNA, YNFKEQ. This CDR3 region has 14 residues. CDR3 sequence (DNA): TGTGCCAGCAGCCAACGGGCCAGGGGAAATGGCTACACCTTC. Residues: CASSQRARGNGYTF.

V and J are TRBV18 and TRBJ2-5; D is possibly TRBD2 (5 bases). Matching the DNA end better, TRBJ2-7 makes the J call doubtful. Germline values: CDR1 KGHSH, CDR2 LQKENI. This CDR3 has 14 amino acids. CDR3: CASSPTVARGEQYF. The CDR3 coding sequence is TGTGCCAGCTCACCAACAGTAGCGAGAGGCGAGCAGTACTTC.

This clonotype is a singleton in its sample. The DNA of the CDR3 is TGTGCCAGCAGTTTACTCCTCTCGTCAGATACGCAGTATTTT. It specifies CASSLLLSSDTQYF. The chain uses TRBV12-3 or TRBV12-4 and TRBJ2-3, with unresolved D. The CDR3 has 14 residues. The V gene lost 2 bases and the J gene lost 4 bases, with 10 bases spanning the gap.

The chain employs TRBV4-1 and TRBJ1-2, with D perhaps TRBD1 (5 bases). Germline lookup yields CDR1 MGHRA and CDR2 YSYEKL. The CDR3 extends over 15 amino acids. Trimming left V 0 bases short and J 2 bases short, with 10 bases between. This CDR3 is CASSQERGGNYGYTF. DNA for the CDR3: TGCGCCAGCAGCCAAGAGAGGGGAGGGAACTATGGCTACACCTTC.

This chain uses TRBV29-1 with TRBJ2-4; 7 bases are a match to TRBD1. The end of the DNA aligns better with TRBJ2-7, so the J call may be wrong. The CDR3 runs to 14 residues. Germline values: CDR1 SQVTM, CDR2 ANQGSEA. CDR3 bases: TGCAGCGTTGAGGGATTAGAGGGGGCGGACGAGCAGTACTTC. Its translation: CSVEGLEGADEQYF.

The rearrangement joins TRBV5-1 to TRBJ2-1; D not certain. CDR3 length: 13 residues. Germline V gene sequence: CDR1 SGHRS, CDR2 YFSETQ. Trimming removed 4 bases at V and 5 bases at J, with 10 bases between. The CDR3 sequence is CASSVVVHNEQFF. CDR3 in DNA: TGCGCCAGCAGCGTGGTGGTGCACAATGAGCAGTTCTTC.

This clonotype came up a few times. The chain carries TRBV4-1 and TRBJ2-7, with TRBD1 as a possible D gene (5 bases). V lost 1 base and J lost 0, with 16 bases in between. Germline loops: CDR1 MGHRA, CDR2 YSYEKL. The CDR3 loop spans 17 amino acids. CDR3 sequence reads: CASSQVKGPSTSYEQYF. The CDR3 bases are TGCGCCAGCAGCCAAGTTAAGGGGCCTTCAACCTCCTACGAGCAGTACTTC.

CDR3 DNA sequence: TGTGCCAGCAGTTTCGCCGGGACAGGGGGTTCTTGGGGCTACACCTTC. Its protein is CASSFAGTGGSWGYTF. The chain joins TRBV27 to TRBJ1-2; 11 bases align to TRBD1. CDR1 and CDR2 from the germline V gene are MNHEY and SMNVEV (reference sequence). V shed 3 bases, J shed 8 bases, and the junction held 11 bases outside the gene matches. There are 16 residues in the CDR3.

The V and J genes are TRBV18 and TRBJ2-5, with D possibly being TRBD2 (6 bases). From germline, CDR1 is KGHSH and CDR2 LQKENI. The CDR3 is 16 amino acids. V was shortened by 2 bases and J by 2 bases, with 15 bases between the two germline ends. Here the CDR3 reads CASSPTRGDGQETQYF. CDR3 DNA: TGTGCCAGCTCACCAACACGCGGGGACGGACAAGAGACCCAGTACTTC.

The chain carries TRBV7-9 and TRBJ1-1, with D perhaps matching TRBD1 (5 bases). The CDR3 is 14 amino acids. The ends were cut back, 4 bases at V and 7 bases at J, with 16 bases in the middle. CDR1 and CDR2 (germline): SEHNR, FQNEAQ (reference sequence). The CDR3 sequence is CASSSRGGQGEAFF. CDR3 nucleotides: TGTGCCAGCAGCTCGCGCGGAGGGCAGGGTGAAGCTTTCTTT.

This clonotype was observed a few times. In DNA form, the CDR3 reads TGTGCCATCAGGGACAGTTTGGGCCGCTCCTACGAGCAGTACTTC. It yields the protein CAIRDSLGRSYEQYF. The chain recombines TRBV10-3 with TRBJ2-7, with D maybe TRBD1 (6 bases). CDR3 size: 15 residues. From germline, CDR1 is ENHRY and CDR2 SYGVKD. V was pared by 6 bases and J by 0 bases, with 15 bases between.

The genes are TRBV11-2 and TRBJ1-2; D is undetermined. Trimming removed 1 base at V and 7 bases at J, with 10 bases between. The CDR3 has 13 amino acids. Per germline, CDR1 SGHAT and CDR2 FQNNGV. This CDR3 is CASSLGGMGGYTF. CDR3 nucleotides: TGTGCCAGCAGCTTAGGAGGGATGGGTGGCTACACCTTC.